These T cell receptor beta chains were read from a single sample in a study of monozygotic twins with inflammatory bowel disease. After re-calling the 5' RACE reads, TCRdb lists one entry per CDR3 protein, DNA absent. This table holds nearly 450,000 distinct CDR3 sequences. What was sequenced was blood. The receptors here all came from a human donor with ulcerative colitis or Crohn's disease, or a healthy co-twin of an affected twin (not recorded which). CDR3s include the opening cysteine and the closing phenylalanine or tryptophan. The order of the fields is V gene, J gene, CDR3 protein.

TRBV5-1	TRBJ1-2	CASSFLTGGKGYTF
TRBV20-1	TRBJ2-1	CSARDRWEQFF
TRBV24-1	TRBJ1-1	CATRGLLNTEAFF
TRBV20-1	TRBJ1-2	CSGAQGQVSYGYTF
TRBV7-2	TRBJ1-6	CASSLFSRGNNSPLHF
TRBV6-2/TRBV6-3	TRBJ2-5	CASRERGGPETQYF
TRBV12-3/TRBV12-4	TRBJ1-1	CASGIQGDTEAFF
TRBV5-6	TRBJ2-1	CASSPGAGLNEQFF
TRBV19	TRBJ1-1	CASSLKTGAPEAFF
TRBV7-9	TRBJ2-5	CASSLGDPGETQYF
TRBV20-1	TRBJ1-5	CSARLFQGDNQPQHF
TRBV5-1	TRBJ2-3	CASRTGHSDTQYF
TRBV7-3	TRBJ2-1	CASSSTAGSYNEQFF
TRBV20-1	TRBJ1-2	CSAQGDGRGGYTF
TRBV6-1	TRBJ2-1	CASSKKADSYNEQFF
TRBV5-1	TRBJ2-3	CASSSGIIPTDTQYF
TRBV29-1	TRBJ2-3	CSARGQGDTQYF
TRBV7-2	TRBJ2-7	CASSGLAGVAHEQYF
TRBV10-3	TRBJ2-3	CAISESGVGGSTDTQYF
TRBV19	TRBJ2-3	CASSPTAGTGSHTQYF
TRBV6-1	TRBJ2-5	CASSEGGAQETQYF
TRBV6-1	TRBJ2-3	CASRSLGDTQYF
TRBV29-1	TRBJ1-4	CSVDLGTHDRGLFF
TRBV12-5	TRBJ2-7	CASGQYSNSYEQYF
TRBV6-5	TRBJ2-5	CASSSLAGASGETQYF
TRBV19	TRBJ2-2	CASTWEINTGELFF
TRBV6-1	TRBJ2-7	CASRRGQESYEQYF
TRBV7-2	TRBJ2-5	CASNLLGQGETQYF
TRBV15	TRBJ2-7	CATSRQGSSYEQYF
TRBV5-1	TRBJ2-5	CASSLARTEETQYF
TRBV9	TRBJ2-5	CASTPGDRLEETQYF
TRBV20-1	TRBJ2-1	CSARDRRFYNEQFF
TRBV6-2/TRBV6-3	TRBJ2-7	CASSYSPRSQQYF
TRBV5-1	TRBJ2-5	CASKTPGLQETQYF
TRBV5-6	TRBJ2-4	CASSLRSVGKNIQYF
TRBV3-1	TRBJ2-2	CASSQAEELFF
TRBV7-2	TRBJ2-3	CASSQAGVPDTQYF
TRBV5-1	TRBJ2-7	CASSLEVGNYEQYF
TRBV5-1	TRBJ2-2	CASSLGGPVTGELFF
TRBV5-6	TRBJ2-7	CASSSRQGPSYEQYF
TRBV13	TRBJ2-1	CASIVGGSYNEQFF
TRBV7-8	TRBJ2-7	CASSLGGFYEQYF
TRBV20-1	TRBJ2-7	CSARDYAGSSYEQYF